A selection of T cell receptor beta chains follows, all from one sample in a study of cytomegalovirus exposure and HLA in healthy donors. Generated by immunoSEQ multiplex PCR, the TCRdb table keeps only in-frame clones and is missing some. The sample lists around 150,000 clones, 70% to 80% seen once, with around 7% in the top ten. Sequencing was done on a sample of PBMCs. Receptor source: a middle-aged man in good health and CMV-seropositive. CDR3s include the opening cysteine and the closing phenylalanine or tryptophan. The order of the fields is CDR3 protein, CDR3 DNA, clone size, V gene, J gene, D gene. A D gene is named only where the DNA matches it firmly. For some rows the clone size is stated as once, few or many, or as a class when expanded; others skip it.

CSGGRVANQRALSYNEQFF	TGCAGCGGAGGGAGAGTGGCAAACCAGCGGGCCCTTTCCTACAATGAGCAGTTCTTC	NA	TRBV29-1	TRBJ2-1	NA
CASSTGQGAYEQYF	TGTGCCAGCAGCACTGGACAGGGAGCCTACGAGCAGTACTTC	NA	TRBV9	TRBJ2-7	TRBD1
CASSSWGGRRSDNEQFF	TGTGCCAGCAGCTCCTGGGGCGGGAGGCGCTCAGACAATGAGCAGTTCTTC	NA	TRBV27	TRBJ2-1	TRBD2
CASSAQDHSYEQYF	TGTGCCAGCAGTGCGCAGGATCACTCCTACGAGCAGTACTTC	NA	TRBV6-1	TRBJ2-7	NA
CSARAYSEQFF	TGCAGTGCTAGAGCATACAGTGAGCAGTTCTTC	NA	TRBV20-1	TRBJ2-1	NA
CASSDYRGSANEKLFF	TGTGCCAGCAGTGACTACAGGGGATCAGCTAATGAAAAACTGTTTTTT	NA	TRBV6-1	TRBJ1-4	TRBD1
CASSLSTASYEQYF	TGTGCCAGCAGCTTATCTACAGCCTCCTACGAGCAGTACTTC	NA	TRBV7-7	TRBJ2-7	NA
CSARSNTGELFF	TGCAGCGCGAGGTCGAACACCGGGGAGCTGTTTTTT	NA	TRBV29-1	TRBJ2-2	NA
CASSEGGGGYEQYF	TGTGCCAGCAGTGAAGGCGGAGGAGGCTACGAGCAGTACTTC	NA	TRBV2	TRBJ2-7	NA
CASSGDRQGAGYEQYF	TGTGCCAGTAGCGGCGATCGACAGGGGGCAGGCTACGAGCAGTACTTC	NA	TRBV19	TRBJ2-7	TRBD1
CASSSGQGISETQYF	TGTGCCAGCAGTTCCGGACAGGGGATATCGGAGACCCAGTACTTC	NA	TRBV28	TRBJ2-5	TRBD1
CASSIGTGSSVEAFF	TGTGCCAGTAGTATAGGGACAGGGTCTTCGGTTGAAGCTTTCTTT	NA	TRBV19	TRBJ1-1	TRBD1
CSVSQVYDEQFF	TGCAGCGTTTCGCAGGTATATGATGAGCAGTTCTTC	NA	TRBV29-1	TRBJ2-1	NA
CASSTGQGSYEQYF	TGTGCCAGCAGTACCGGACAGGGGTCCTACGAGCAGTACTTC	NA	TRBV6-1	TRBJ2-7	TRBD1
CASSVALGVPNEQFF	TGTGCCAGCAGCGTAGCTTTGGGAGTCCCCAATGAGCAGTTCTTC	NA	TRBV9	TRBJ2-1	NA
CASRRTGSNYGYTF	TGTGCCAGCAGAAGGACAGGCTCTAACTATGGCTACACCTTC	NA	TRBV6-1	TRBJ1-2	TRBD1
CASSAGRGRNYEQYF	TGTGCCAGCAGCGCTGGCAGGGGGCGAAACTACGAGCAGTACTTC	NA	TRBV5-4	TRBJ2-7	TRBD1
CASSGLAGTKDTQYF	TGCGCCAGCAGCGGATTAGCGGGAACCAAGGATACGCAGTATTTT	NA	TRBV5-1	TRBJ2-3	TRBD2
CASGTAGTQYF	TGTGCTAGTGGTACCGCAGGGACGCAGTATTTT	NA	TRBV12-5	TRBJ2-3	NA
CASSQVRAAGEAFF	TGTGCCAGCAGCCAAGTCAGGGCAGCCGGTGAAGCTTTCTTT	NA	TRBV14	TRBJ1-1	NA
CAISEGRVNTEAFF	TGTGCCATCAGTGAGGGGAGGGTGAACACTGAAGCTTTCTTT	NA	TRBV10-3	TRBJ1-1	NA
CASSPPLAGFNEQFF	TGTGCCAGCAGCCCTCCACTAGCGGGATTCAATGAGCAGTTCTTC	NA	TRBV6-5	TRBJ2-1	TRBD2
CASSFRQAHNEQFF	TGCGCCAGCAGCTTTAGACAGGCTCACAATGAGCAGTTCTTC	NA	TRBV5-1	TRBJ2-1	NA
CASRDPTGLNTEAFF	TGTGCCAGCAGGGACCCGACAGGGTTGAACACTGAAGCTTTCTTT	NA	TRBV6-5	TRBJ1-1	TRBD1
CASYSRGQPQHF	TGTGCCAGTTACAGCCGAGGGCAGCCCCAGCATTTT	NA	TRBV6-6	TRBJ1-5	NA
CASSFSTSGRNEQFF	TGTGCCAGCAGCTTTTCGACTAGCGGGAGAAATGAGCAGTTCTTC	NA	TRBV5-5	TRBJ2-1	TRBD2
CATSRDRSIPYEQYF	TGTGCCACCAGCAGAGATCGTAGTATTCCCTACGAGCAGTACTTC	once	TRBV15	TRBJ2-7	NA
CANSYNTYEQYF	TGTGCCAACAGCTACAACACCTACGAGCAGTACTTC	NA	TRBV5-6	TRBJ2-7	NA
CASSSMVWSTEAFF	TGTGCCAGCAGTTCGATGGTGTGGAGCACTGAAGCTTTCTTT	NA	TRBV6-6	TRBJ1-1	NA
CASSGEQGFTDTQYF	TGTGCCAGCAGTGGAGAGCAGGGGTTCACAGATACGCAGTATTTT	few	TRBV2	TRBJ2-3	NA
CASSFSNLREQYF	TGTGCCAGCAGTTTTTCCAACCTACGGGAGCAGTACTTC	NA	TRBV28	TRBJ2-7	NA
CASSFTSGKNNEQFF	TGTGCCAGCAGCTTTACTAGCGGGAAAAACAATGAGCAGTTCTTC	once	TRBV11-2	TRBJ2-1	TRBD2
CATLHPVAKNIQYF	TGTGCCACCCTTCACCCGGTAGCCAAAAACATTCAGTACTTC	NA	TRBV28	TRBJ2-4	NA
CAISEGGRYNEQFF	TGTGCCATCAGTGAAGGCGGGCGATACAATGAGCAGTTCTTC	NA	TRBV10-3	TRBJ2-1	NA
CSVGGGTGTRSLYEQYF	TGCAGCGTTGGAGGAGGGACAGGGACTCGCTCCCTCTACGAGCAGTACTTC	NA	TRBV29-1	TRBJ2-7	TRBD1
CASSASIHRFSDGYTF	TGTGCCAGCAGCGCATCGATCCACAGGTTTTCAGATGGCTACACCTTC	NA	TRBV7-9	TRBJ1-2	NA
CASSGSFYQETQYF	TGTGCCAGCAGCGGGAGTTTTTACCAAGAGACCCAGTACTTC	few	TRBV9	TRBJ2-5	NA
CARSLVGLCNTEAFF	TGTGCCAGAAGCTTGGTGGGGCTTTGCAACACTGAAGCTTTCTTT	NA	TRBV5-3	TRBJ1-1	NA
CASSLRQGIGKAFF	TGTGCCAGTAGTCTCAGACAGGGAATCGGGAAAGCTTTCTTT	few	TRBV19	TRBJ1-1	TRBD1
CASSVGGRFYNEQFF	TGTGCCAGCAGCGTCGGGGGGCGCTTCTACAATGAGCAGTTCTTC	NA	TRBV9	TRBJ2-1	NA
CASSEAGTVSGNTIYF	TGTGCCAGCAGTGAAGCGGGGACAGTTTCTGGAAACACCATATATTTT	NA	TRBV6-1	TRBJ1-3	TRBD1
CASSVGPGGGYEQFF	TGTGCCAGCAGCGTAGGGCCAGGGGGCGGGTATGAGCAGTTCTTC	few	TRBV9	TRBJ2-1	TRBD1
CASSLSTGDYEQYF	TGTGCCAGCAGCTTAAGCACGGGGGACTACGAGCAGTACTTC	NA	TRBV7-9	TRBJ2-7	NA
CASTGLAGITGELFF	TGTGCCAGCACCGGACTAGCGGGAATAACCGGGGAGCTGTTTTTT	NA	TRBV2	TRBJ2-2	TRBD2
CASSLRLYNSPLHF	TGTGCCAGCAGCTTGAGACTCTATAATTCACCCCTCCACTTT	few	TRBV5-6	TRBJ1-6	NA
CASSVTSGVTYEQYF	TGTGCCAGCAGCGTTACTAGCGGGGTCACCTACGAGCAGTACTTC	few	TRBV7-6	TRBJ2-7	TRBD2
CASSLAPLWGGITEAFF	TGTGCCAGCAGCTTGGCCCCGCTTTGGGGCGGTATCACTGAAGCTTTCTTT	NA	TRBV5-4	TRBJ1-1	NA
CASTPDRDVDYGYTF	TGTGCCAGTACCCCGGACAGGGACGTTGACTATGGCTACACCTTC	once	TRBV19	TRBJ1-2	TRBD1
CASSVAFDSGGYNEQFF	TGTGCCAGCAGCGTTGCTTTCGATAGCGGGGGCTACAATGAGCAGTTCTTC	few	TRBV9	TRBJ2-1	TRBD2
CASSSDSEAFF	TGTGCCAGCAGCTCGGACAGTGAAGCTTTCTTT	NA	TRBV5-4	TRBJ1-1	NA
CASSIPGGTGTDTQYF	TGTGCCAGTAGTATCCCGGGGGGAACAGGCACAGATACGCAGTATTTT	NA	TRBV19	TRBJ2-3	TRBD2
CASSTGLAGGTTRELFF	TGTGCCAGTAGTACGGGACTAGCGGGAGGGACCACCCGGGAGCTGTTTTTT	NA	TRBV19	TRBJ2-2	TRBD2